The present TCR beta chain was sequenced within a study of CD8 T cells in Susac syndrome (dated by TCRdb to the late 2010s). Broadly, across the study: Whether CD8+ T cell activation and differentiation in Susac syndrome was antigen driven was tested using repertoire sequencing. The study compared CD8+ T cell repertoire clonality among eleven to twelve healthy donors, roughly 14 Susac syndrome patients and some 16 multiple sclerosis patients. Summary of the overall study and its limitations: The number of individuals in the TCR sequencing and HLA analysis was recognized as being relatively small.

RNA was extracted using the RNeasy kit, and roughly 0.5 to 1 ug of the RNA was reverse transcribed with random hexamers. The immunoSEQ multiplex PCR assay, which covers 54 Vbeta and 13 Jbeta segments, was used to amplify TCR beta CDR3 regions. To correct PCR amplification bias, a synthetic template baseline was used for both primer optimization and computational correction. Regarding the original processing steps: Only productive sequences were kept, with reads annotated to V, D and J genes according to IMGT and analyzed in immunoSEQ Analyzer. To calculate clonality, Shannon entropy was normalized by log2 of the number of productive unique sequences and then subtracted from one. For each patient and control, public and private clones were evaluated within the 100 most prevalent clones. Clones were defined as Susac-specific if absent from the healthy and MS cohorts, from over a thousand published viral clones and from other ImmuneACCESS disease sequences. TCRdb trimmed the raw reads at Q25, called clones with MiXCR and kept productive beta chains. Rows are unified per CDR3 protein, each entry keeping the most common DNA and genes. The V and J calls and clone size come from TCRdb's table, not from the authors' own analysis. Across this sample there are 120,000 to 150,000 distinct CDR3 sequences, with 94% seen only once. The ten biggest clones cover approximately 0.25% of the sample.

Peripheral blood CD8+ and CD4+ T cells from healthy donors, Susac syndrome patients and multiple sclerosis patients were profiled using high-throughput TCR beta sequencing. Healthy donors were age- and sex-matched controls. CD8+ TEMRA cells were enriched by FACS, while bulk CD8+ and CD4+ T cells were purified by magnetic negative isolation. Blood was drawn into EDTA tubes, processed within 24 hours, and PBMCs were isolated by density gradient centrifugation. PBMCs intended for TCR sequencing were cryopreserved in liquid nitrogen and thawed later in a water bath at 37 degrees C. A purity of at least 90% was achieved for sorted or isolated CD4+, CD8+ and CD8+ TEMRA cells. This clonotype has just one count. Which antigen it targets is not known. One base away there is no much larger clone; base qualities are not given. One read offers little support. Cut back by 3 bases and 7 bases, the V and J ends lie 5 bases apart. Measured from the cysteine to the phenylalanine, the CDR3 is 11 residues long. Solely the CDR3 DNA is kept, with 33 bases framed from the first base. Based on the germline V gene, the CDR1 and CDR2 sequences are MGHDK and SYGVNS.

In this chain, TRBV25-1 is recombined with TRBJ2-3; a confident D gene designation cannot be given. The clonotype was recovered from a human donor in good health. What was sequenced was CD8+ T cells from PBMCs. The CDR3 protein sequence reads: CASSDSYTQYF. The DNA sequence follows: TGTGCCAGCAGTGATTCCTATACGCAGTATTTT.